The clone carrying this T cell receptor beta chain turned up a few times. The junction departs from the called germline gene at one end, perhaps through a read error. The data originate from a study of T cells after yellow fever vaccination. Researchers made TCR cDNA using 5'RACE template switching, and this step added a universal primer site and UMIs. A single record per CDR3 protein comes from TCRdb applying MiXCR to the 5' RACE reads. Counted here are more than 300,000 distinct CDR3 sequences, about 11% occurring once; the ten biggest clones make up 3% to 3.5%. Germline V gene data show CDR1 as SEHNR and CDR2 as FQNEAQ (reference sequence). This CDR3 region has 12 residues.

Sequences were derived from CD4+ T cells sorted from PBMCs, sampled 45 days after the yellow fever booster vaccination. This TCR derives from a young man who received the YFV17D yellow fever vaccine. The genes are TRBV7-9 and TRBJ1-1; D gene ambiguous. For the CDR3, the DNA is TGTGCCAGCAGCCCGACCCTTCCTGGGGATTCGTTT. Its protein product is CASSPTLPGDSF.